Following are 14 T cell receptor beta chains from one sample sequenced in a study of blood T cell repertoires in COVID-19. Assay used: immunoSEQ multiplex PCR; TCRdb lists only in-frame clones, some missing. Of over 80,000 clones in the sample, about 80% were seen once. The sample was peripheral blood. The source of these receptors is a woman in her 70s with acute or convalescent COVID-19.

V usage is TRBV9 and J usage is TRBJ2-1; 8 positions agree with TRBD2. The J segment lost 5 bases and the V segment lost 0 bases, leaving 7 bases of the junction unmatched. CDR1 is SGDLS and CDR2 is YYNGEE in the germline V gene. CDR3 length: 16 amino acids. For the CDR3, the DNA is TGTGCCAGCAGCGTAGGGTCTGCGGGAGGCCACAATGAGCAGTTCTTC. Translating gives CASSVGSAGGHNEQFF.

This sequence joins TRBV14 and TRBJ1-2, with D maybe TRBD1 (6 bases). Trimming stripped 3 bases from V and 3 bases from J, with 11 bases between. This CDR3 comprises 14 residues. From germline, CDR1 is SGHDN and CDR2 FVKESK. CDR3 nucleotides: TGTGCCAGCAGCCATTGGGACACCTACTATGGCTACACCTTC. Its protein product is CASSHWDTYYGYTF.

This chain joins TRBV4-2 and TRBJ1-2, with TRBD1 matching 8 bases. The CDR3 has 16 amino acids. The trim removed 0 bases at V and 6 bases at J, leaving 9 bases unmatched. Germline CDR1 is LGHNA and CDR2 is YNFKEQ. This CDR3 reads CASSQDIPRTGNGYTF. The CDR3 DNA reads TGTGCCAGCAGCCAAGATATTCCCCGGACAGGGAATGGCTACACCTTC.

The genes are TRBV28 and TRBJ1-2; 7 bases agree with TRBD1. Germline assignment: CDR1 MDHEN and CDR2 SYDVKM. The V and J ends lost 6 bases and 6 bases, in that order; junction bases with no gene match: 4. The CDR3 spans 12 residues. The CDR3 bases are TGTGCCAGCAGCTCAGGGGGAGATGGCTACACCTTC. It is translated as CASSSGGDGYTF.

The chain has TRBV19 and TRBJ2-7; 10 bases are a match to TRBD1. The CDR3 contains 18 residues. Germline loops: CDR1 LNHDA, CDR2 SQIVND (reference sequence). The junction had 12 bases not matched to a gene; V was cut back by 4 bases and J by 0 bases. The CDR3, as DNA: TGTGCCAGTAGTAAGTACCCATCCGGACAGGGGGTCTCCTACGAGCAGTACTTC. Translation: CASSKYPSGQGVSYEQYF. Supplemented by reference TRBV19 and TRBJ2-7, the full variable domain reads DGGITQSPKYLFRKEGQNVTLSCEQNLNHDAMYWYRQDPGQGLRLIYYSQIVNDFQKGDIAEGYSVSREKKESFPLTVTSAQKNPTAFYLCASSKYPSGQGVSYEQYFGPGTRLTVT.

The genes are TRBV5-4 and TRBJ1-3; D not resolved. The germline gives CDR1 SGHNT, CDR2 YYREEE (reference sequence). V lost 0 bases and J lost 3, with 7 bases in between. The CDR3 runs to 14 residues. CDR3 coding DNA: TGTGCCAGCAGCTTGGGAGTAAATGGAAACACCATATATTTT. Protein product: CASSLGVNGNTIYF.

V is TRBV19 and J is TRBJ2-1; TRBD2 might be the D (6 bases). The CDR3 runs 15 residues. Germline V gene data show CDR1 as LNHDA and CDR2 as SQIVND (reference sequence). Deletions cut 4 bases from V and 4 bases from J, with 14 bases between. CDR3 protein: CASSSGIIFYNEQFF. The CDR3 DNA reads TGTGCCAGTAGTAGCGGGATAATTTTTTACAATGAGCAGTTCTTC.

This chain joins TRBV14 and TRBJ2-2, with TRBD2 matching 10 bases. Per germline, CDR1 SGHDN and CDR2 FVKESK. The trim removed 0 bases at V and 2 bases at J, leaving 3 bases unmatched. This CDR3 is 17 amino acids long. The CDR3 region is CASSQDLAGANTGELFF. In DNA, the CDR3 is TGTGCCAGCAGCCAAGACCTAGCGGGAGCCAACACCGGGGAGCTGTTTTTT.

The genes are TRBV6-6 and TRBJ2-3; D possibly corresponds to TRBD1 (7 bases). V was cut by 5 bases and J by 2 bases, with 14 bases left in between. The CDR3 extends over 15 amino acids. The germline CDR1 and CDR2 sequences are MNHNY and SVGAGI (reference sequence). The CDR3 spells CASSAGQQFTDTQYF. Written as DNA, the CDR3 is TGTGCCAGCAGTGCGGGACAGCAATTCACAGATACGCAGTATTTT.

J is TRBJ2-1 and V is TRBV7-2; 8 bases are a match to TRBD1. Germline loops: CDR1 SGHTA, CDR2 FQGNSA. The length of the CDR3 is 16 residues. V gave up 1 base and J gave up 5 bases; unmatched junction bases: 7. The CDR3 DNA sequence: TGTGCCAGCAGCTTAGAGGGGACAGGCACCAACAATGAGCAGTTCTTC. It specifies CASSLEGTGTNNEQFF.

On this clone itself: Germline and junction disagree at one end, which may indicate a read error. The chain's CDR3 is CASSLSPGRNAEAFF. The CDR3 nucleotides read TGTGCCAGCAGTTTATCACCAGGGCGGAACGCTGAAGCTTTCTTT. The chain links TRBV27 to TRBJ1-1; D might be TRBD1 (5 bases). Germline V CDR1 and CDR2: MNHEY, SMNVEV (reference sequence). The CDR3 consists of 15 residues.

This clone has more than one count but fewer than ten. The CDR3: CASSPTWPGRDSSGANVLTF. As DNA, the CDR3 is TGTGCCAGCTCACCAACCTGGCCGGGACGGGACTCCTCTGGGGCCAACGTCCTGACTTTC. The V gene is TRBV18, the J gene TRBJ2-6; possible D gene TRBD2, 6 bases. CDR1 KGHSH and CDR2 LQKENI come from the germline V gene. The CDR3 contains 20 residues. V lost 2 bases to trimming and J lost 0 bases, with 20 bases between them.

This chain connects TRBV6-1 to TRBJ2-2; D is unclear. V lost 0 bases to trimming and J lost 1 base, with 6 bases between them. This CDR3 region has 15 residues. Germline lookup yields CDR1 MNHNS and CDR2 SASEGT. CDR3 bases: TGTGCCAGCAGTGAAGCTAGCTTGAACACCGGGGAGCTGTTTTTT. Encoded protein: CASSEASLNTGELFF.

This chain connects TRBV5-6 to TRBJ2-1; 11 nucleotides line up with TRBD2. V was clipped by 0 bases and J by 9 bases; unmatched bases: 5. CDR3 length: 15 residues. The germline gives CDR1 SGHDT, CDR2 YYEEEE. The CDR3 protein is CASSLVLAGVREQFF. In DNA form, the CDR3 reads TGTGCCAGCAGCTTGGTACTAGCGGGAGTCCGTGAGCAGTTCTTC.